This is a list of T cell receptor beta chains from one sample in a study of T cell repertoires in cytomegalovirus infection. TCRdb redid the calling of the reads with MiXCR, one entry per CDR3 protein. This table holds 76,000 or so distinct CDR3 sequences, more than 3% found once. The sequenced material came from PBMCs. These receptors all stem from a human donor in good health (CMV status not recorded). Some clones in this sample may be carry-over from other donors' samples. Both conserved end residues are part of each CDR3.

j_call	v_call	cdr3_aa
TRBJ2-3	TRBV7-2	CASSPTGDTQYF
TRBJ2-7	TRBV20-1	CSASLPVSSYEQYF
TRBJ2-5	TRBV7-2	CASSLMAGYQETQYF
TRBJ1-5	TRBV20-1	CSARQNNQPQHF
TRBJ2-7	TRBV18	CASSPKRTRNYEQYF
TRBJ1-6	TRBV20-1	CSATRDRVESPLHF
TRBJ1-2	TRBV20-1	CSVGARGYTF
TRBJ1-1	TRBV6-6	CASSSQPGVLDTEAFF
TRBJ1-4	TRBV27	CASSLGGQKLFF
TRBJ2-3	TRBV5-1	CASSLVPGLAGGTDTQYF
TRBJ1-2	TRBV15	CATSTFTRGFYGYTF
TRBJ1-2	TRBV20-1	CSAFQTGHYGYTF
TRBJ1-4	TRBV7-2	CASSSGDRLRNEKLFF
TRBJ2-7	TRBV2	CATYAGRSSYEQYF
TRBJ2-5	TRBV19	CASRGLGGPHF
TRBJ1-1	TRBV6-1	CASSDVRGREAFF
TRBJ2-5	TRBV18	CASSTGQGVTKTQYF
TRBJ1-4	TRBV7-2	CASSLYTGINEKLFF
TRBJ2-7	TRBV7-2	CASSLAALAGGISSYEQYF
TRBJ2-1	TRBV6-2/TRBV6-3	CASSYRPGQGANEQFF
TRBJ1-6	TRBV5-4	CASSPRWNESPLHF
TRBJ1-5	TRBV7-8	CASSLVQPNQPQHF
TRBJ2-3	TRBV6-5	CASSFIRQVKPDTQYF
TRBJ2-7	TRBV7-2	CASSFGSGPTYEQYF
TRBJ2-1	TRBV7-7	CASSLQGLASDEQFF
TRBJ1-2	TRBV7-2	CASSLGGTATYGYTF
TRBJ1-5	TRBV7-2	CASSLTAYSNQPQHF
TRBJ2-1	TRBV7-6	CASSTRSSDYNEQFF